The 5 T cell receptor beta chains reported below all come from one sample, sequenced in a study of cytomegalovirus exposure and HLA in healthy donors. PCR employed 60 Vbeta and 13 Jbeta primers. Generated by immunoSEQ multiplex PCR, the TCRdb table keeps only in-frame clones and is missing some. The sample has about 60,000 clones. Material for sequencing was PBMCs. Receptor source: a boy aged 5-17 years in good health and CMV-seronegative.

As DNA, the CDR3 is TGTGCCAGCAGAGAGACGAACAGGGTTGGGGGCCAAGAGACCCAGTACTTC. Translated: CASRETNRVGGQETQYF. V usage is TRBV2 and J usage is TRBJ2-5, with a tentative D call TRBD1 (6 bases). Trimming pared 6 bases from V and 1 base from J, leaving 21 bases between. This CDR3 comprises 17 residues. Germline V gene sequence: CDR1 SNHLY, CDR2 FYNNEI.

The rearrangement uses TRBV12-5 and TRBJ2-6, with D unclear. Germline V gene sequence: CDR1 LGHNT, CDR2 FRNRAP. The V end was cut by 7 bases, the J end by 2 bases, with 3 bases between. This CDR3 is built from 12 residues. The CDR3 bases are TGTGCTAGTGCGGCTGGGGCCAACGTCCTGACTTTC. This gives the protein CASAAGANVLTF.

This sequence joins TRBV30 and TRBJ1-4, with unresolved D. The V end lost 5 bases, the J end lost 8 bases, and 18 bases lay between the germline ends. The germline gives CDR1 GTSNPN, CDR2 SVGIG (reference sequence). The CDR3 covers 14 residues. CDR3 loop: CAWGTAKSQEKLFF. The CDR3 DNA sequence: TGTGCCTGGGGTACCGCAAAATCCCAGGAAAAACTGTTTTTT.

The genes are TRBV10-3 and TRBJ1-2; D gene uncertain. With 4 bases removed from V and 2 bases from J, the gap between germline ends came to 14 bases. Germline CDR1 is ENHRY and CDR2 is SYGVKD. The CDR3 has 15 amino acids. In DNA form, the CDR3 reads TGTGCCATCAGTGCACAACAGCCCGAGAACTATGGCTACACCTTC. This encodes CAISAQQPENYGYTF.

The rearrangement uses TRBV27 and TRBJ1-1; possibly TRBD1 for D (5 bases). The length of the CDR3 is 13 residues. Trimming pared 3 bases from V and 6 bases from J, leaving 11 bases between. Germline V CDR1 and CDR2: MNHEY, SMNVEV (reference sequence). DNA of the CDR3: TGTGCCAGCAGTTTGGTCAGGGATGCTGAAGCTTTCTTT. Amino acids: CASSLVRDAEAFF.